This passage covers 28 T cell receptor beta chains from one sample sequenced in a study of T cells after yellow fever vaccination. TCRdb processed the 5' RACE reads anew with MiXCR; each CDR3 protein has one entry. This table holds some 600,000 distinct CDR3 sequences, 17% found once. Specimen: PBMCs, collected less than 6 days after the first yellow fever vaccination. The receptors stem from a man between 18 and 35 years old who received the YFV17D yellow fever vaccine.

This clonotype was seen a few times. J is TRBJ2-1 and V is TRBV7-2; 10 nucleotides line up with TRBD2. The germline V gene has CDR1 SGHTA and CDR2 FQGNSA. There are 16 residues in the CDR3. V was clipped by 4 bases and J by 7 bases; unmatched bases: 10. CDR3 DNA: TGTGCCAGCAGCTACGCTAGCGGGGGCCGCGGAAATGAGCAGTTCTTC. This sequence encodes CASSYASGGRGNEQFF.

This clonotype was seen a few times. J is TRBJ2-3 and V is TRBV7-9, with D maybe TRBD2 (7 bases). Germline CDR1 reads SEHNR; CDR2 reads FQNEAQ (reference sequence). The CDR3 sequence is 16 residues long. Between the trimmed V and J ends, which lost 3 bases and 4 bases, there was a span of 17 bases. CDR3 protein: CASSFGGPPLADTQYF. CDR3 DNA sequence: TGTGCCAGCAGCTTCGGGGGGCCCCCCCTGGCAGATACGCAGTATTTT. Variable domain in full (rest from reference TRBV7-9 and TRBJ2-3): DTGVSQNPRHKITKRGQNVTFRCDPISEHNRLYWYRQTLGQGPEFLTYFQNEAQLEKSRLLSDRFSAERPKGSFSTLEIQRTEQGDSAMYLCASSFGGPPLADTQYFGPGTRLTVL.

This clonotype has just a few counts. Compared with germline, one end of the junction differs, possibly owing to a read error. The chain carries TRBV4-2 and TRBJ1-5; D not resolved. Germline-derived CDR1 and CDR2 are LGHNA and YNFKEQ. The CDR3 has 15 residues. The CDR3 DNA follows: TGTGCCAGCAGCGAAGAGGAGTGGGGCAATCAGCCCCAGCATTTT. This translates into CASSEEEWGNQPQHF.

The J gene is TRBJ2-5, the V gene TRBV19, with 7 positions matching TRBD1. Germline assignment: CDR1 LNHDA and CDR2 SQIVND (reference sequence). V trimming: 6 bases; J trimming: 0 bases; junction bases outside the gene matches: 7. This CDR3 is built from 15 residues. The CDR3, as DNA: TGTGCCAGTAGCCGGGACAGCCTGTACCAAGAGACCCAGTACTTC. It specifies CASSRDSLYQETQYF.

This clonotype showed up just a few times. The chain joins TRBV10-3 to TRBJ2-7; 7 nucleotides align to TRBD1. Unmatched junction bases numbered 2, after V lost 4 bases and J lost 2 bases. In germline, CDR1 is ENHRY, CDR2 SYGVKD. The CDR3 has 13 residues. Here the CDR3 reads CAISVDRAYEQYV. The CDR3 DNA sequence: TGTGCCATCAGTGTAGACAGGGCCTACGAGCAGTACGTC.

To note about this clonotype: The junction departs from the called germline gene at one end, perhaps through a read error. The chain has TRBV12-5 and TRBJ2-7; TRBD1 matches 8 bases. This CDR3 is built from 18 residues. The germline gives CDR1 LGHNT, CDR2 FRNRAP. In DNA form, the CDR3 reads TGTGTTAGTGGTTTGGTACTGGGGCGGGACAGGCGCACCTACGAGCAGTACTTC. Its translation is CVSGLVLGRDRRTYEQYF.

V gene TRBV9 combines with J gene TRBJ2-4; TRBD2 agrees at 11 bases. The CDR3 extends over 14 amino acids. The germline gives CDR1 SGDLS, CDR2 YYNGEE. Germline trimming cut 2 bases from V and 9 bases from J; bases unmatched to any gene: 4. The CDR3 nucleotides read TGTGCCAGCAGCGTTAGCGGGGGGGCCGCCATTCAGTACTTC. Protein product: CASSVSGGAAIQYF.

This clonotype was detected a few times. V is TRBV6-1 and J is TRBJ1-1; the match to TRBD1 covers 10 bases. The J segment lost 4 bases and the V segment lost 10 bases, leaving 15 bases of the junction unmatched. In germline, CDR1 is MNHNS, CDR2 SASEGT. This CDR3 region has 16 residues. The CDR3 sequence is CATQGGTGASGTEAFF. In nucleotides, the CDR3 is TGTGCCACCCAGGGGGGGACAGGGGCATCTGGCACTGAAGCTTTCTTT.

In this sample, this clonotype turned up a few times. The chain has TRBV7-8 and TRBJ2-3; the D is unclear. Trimming removed 7 bases at V and 2 bases at J, with 10 bases between. The CDR3 contains 13 residues. Germline lookup yields CDR1 SGHVS and CDR2 FQNEAQ. The CDR3 reads CASIVQLTDTQYF. CDR3 nucleotide sequence: TGTGCCAGCATAGTTCAGCTCACAGATACGCAGTATTTT.

The CDR3 sequence: CASVAGGRYEQYF. As DNA, the CDR3 is TGTGCCAGTGTAGCGGGGGGCCGCTACGAGCAGTACTTC. This sequence joins TRBV6-2 or TRBV6-3 and TRBJ2-7, with 10 bases matching TRBD2. CDR1 and CDR2 (germline): MNHEY, SVGEGT. The trim removed 9 bases at V and 3 bases at J, leaving 5 bases unmatched. This CDR3 contains 13 residues.

The chain employs TRBV6-6 and TRBJ1-1; a weak D match, TRBD1 (5 bases). The CDR3 is made up of 13 amino acids. CDR1 MNHNY and CDR2 SVGAGI come from the germline V gene (reference sequence). Trimming cost V 4 bases and J 5 bases, with 11 bases left between them. The CDR3 region has the DNA TGTGCCAGCAGTTCTCAGGGCCTGACTGAAGCTTTCTTT. Its protein product is CASSSQGLTEAFF.

This clonotype has only a few counts. The chain links TRBV7-2 to TRBJ2-7, with TRBD1 matching 7 bases. This CDR3 has 14 residues. Germline CDR1 SGHTA, CDR2 FQGNSA. J was trimmed by 2 bases and V by 2 bases; bases with no gene match: 3. The DNA for the CDR3 is TGTGCCAGCAGCTTAACGACAGGGACCTACGAGCAGTACTTC. As protein: CASSLTTGTYEQYF.

CDR3 region: CASSLEQGRNEQFF. The CDR3 DNA reads TGCGCCAGCAGCTTGGAGCAGGGAAGGAATGAGCAGTTCTTC. The V and J genes are TRBV5-1 and TRBJ2-1, with a tentative D call TRBD1 (5 bases). Between the trimmed V and J ends, which lost 0 bases and 7 bases, there was a span of 11 bases. Germline-derived CDR1 and CDR2 are SGHRS and YFSETQ. The CDR3 length is 14 residues.

The chain carries TRBV25-1 and TRBJ2-3; 11 bases agree with TRBD2. With V trimmed by 3 bases and J by 6 bases, 2 bases remained unmatched. The CDR3 extends over 14 amino acids. The V gene's germline CDR1 is MGHDK and CDR2 SYGVNS. DNA of the CDR3: TGTGCCAGCAGTGATCCTAGCGGGGGGGATACGCAGTATTTT. Residues: CASSDPSGGDTQYF.

A single count supports this clonotype. V is TRBV5-1 and J is TRBJ1-4; 8 positions agree with TRBD1. In germline, CDR1 is SGHRS, CDR2 YFSETQ. The CDR3 extends over 16 amino acids. The V gene end was trimmed by 4 bases and the J gene end by 7 bases; junction bases not matched to a gene: 12. The CDR3 here is CASSSFQGAGGEKLFF. The CDR3 DNA reads TGCGCCAGCAGCAGTTTTCAGGGGGCCGGAGGTGAAAAACTGTTTTTT.

This chain uses TRBV5-4 with TRBJ1-6, with 7 bases fitting TRBD1. Germline lookup yields CDR1 SGHNT and CDR2 YYREEE (reference sequence). The CDR3 is made up of 17 amino acids. With V trimmed by 3 bases and J by 7 bases, 13 bases remained unmatched. CDR3 nucleotides: TGTGCCAGCAGCTCGTTTGACAGGGCTTCGATAAATTCACCCCTCCACTTT. This sequence encodes CASSSFDRASINSPLHF. Complete variable domain (other parts from reference TRBV5-4 and TRBJ1-6): ETGVTQSPTHLIKTRGQQVTLRCSSQSGHNTVSWYQQALGQGPQFIFQYYREEENGRGNFPPRFSGLQFPNYSSELNVNALELDDSALYLCASSSFDRASINSPLHFGNGTRLTVT.

This clonotype was counted only a few times. The rearrangement uses TRBV6-6 and TRBJ2-3; D not certain. V lost 7 bases and J 4 bases, leaving 6 bases between the germline ends. The CDR3 runs to 11 residues. Germline V gene lookup returns CDR1 MNHNY and CDR2 SVGAGI (reference sequence). The CDR3 loop is CASMVPDTQYF. CDR3 coding DNA: TGTGCCAGCATGGTGCCAGATACGCAGTATTTT.

The chain employs TRBV20-1 and TRBJ2-2; TRBD1 might be the D (6 bases). This CDR3 spans 12 amino acids. The V end was cut by 8 bases, the J end by 4 bases, with 11 bases between. Germline V lookup: CDR1 DFQATT, CDR2 SNEGSKA (reference sequence). The CDR3 region has the DNA TGCAGTAGTGACAGGTCCACCGGGGAGCTGTTTTTT. It codes for CSSDRSTGELFF.

The chain carries TRBV3-1 and TRBJ2-1; 7 nucleotides match TRBD1. This CDR3 is built from 15 residues. Germline V gene data show CDR1 as LGHDT and CDR2 as YNNKEL (reference sequence). Trimming cost V 0 bases and J 4 bases; bases outside gene matches: 3. The CDR3: CASSQDRGQYNEQFF. The DNA of the CDR3 is TGTGCCAGCAGCCAAGATAGGGGACAGTACAATGAGCAGTTCTTC.

This rearrangement joins TRBV10-3 to TRBJ2-2; TRBD1 matches 8 bases. This CDR3 comprises 14 residues. The junction had 8 bases not matched to a gene; V was cut back by 10 bases and J by 4 bases. Germline assignment: CDR1 ENHRY and CDR2 SYGVKD. The CDR3: CATKDRAATGELFF. For the CDR3, the DNA is TGTGCCACAAAGGACAGGGCGGCCACCGGGGAGCTGTTTTTT.

The rearrangement uses TRBV9 and TRBJ2-1; 7 bases are a match to TRBD1. V lost 6 bases to trimming and J lost 4 bases; unmatched junction nucleotides: 10. The CDR3 has 15 residues. Germline V lookup: CDR1 SGDLS, CDR2 YYNGEE. Here the CDR3 reads CASTAGGVSYNEQFF. The CDR3 DNA sequence: TGTGCCAGCACTGCAGGGGGTGTATCTTACAATGAGCAGTTCTTC.

This chain uses TRBV4-1 with TRBJ2-1; the match to TRBD2 covers 13 bases. Germline loops: CDR1 MGHRA, CDR2 YSYEKL. This CDR3 region has 15 residues. V lost 4 bases, J lost 5 bases, and 2 bases stayed unmatched. Here the CDR3 reads CASSPGTSGDNEQFF. CDR3 DNA sequence: TGCGCCAGCAGCCCCGGGACTAGCGGGGACAATGAGCAGTTCTTC.

This clonotype occurred many times. The J gene is TRBJ2-7, the V gene TRBV7-2; no clear D gene. V was shortened by 6 bases and J by 0 bases, with 12 bases between the two germline ends. The germline V gene encodes CDR1 SGHTA and CDR2 FQGNSA. This CDR3 spans 14 amino acids. CDR3 DNA: TGTGCCAGCAGTGCCCACAGCATCTCCTACGAGCAGTACGTC. Translation: CASSAHSISYEQYV.

The table lists this clonotype with a few counts. This chain uses TRBV6-5 with TRBJ2-2; D not resolved. Germline CDR1 is MNHEY and CDR2 is SVGAGI. Trimming removed 0 bases from V and 6 bases from J, with 8 bases in between. The CDR3 is 14 residues long. CDR3 residues: CASSYSMGAGELFF. CDR3 DNA: TGTGCCAGCAGTTACTCGATGGGCGCCGGGGAGCTGTTTTTT.

This clonotype appeared a few times. V gene TRBV7-2 combines with J gene TRBJ1-5; D might be TRBD1 (5 bases). V lost 5 bases, J lost 1 base, and 21 bases lay in between. CDR1 SGHTA and CDR2 FQGNSA come from the germline V gene. The CDR3 length is 18 residues. The CDR3 bases are TGTGCCAGCAGCCCAGCGGAGGGGCGGGGAGAAAGCAATCAGCCCCAGCATTTT. Translating gives CASSPAEGRGESNQPQHF.

This rearrangement joins TRBV7-3 to TRBJ2-1; 8 positions agree with TRBD2. The trim removed 1 base at V and 7 bases at J, leaving 6 bases unmatched. This CDR3 spans 15 amino acids. The germline CDR1 and CDR2 sequences are SGHTA and FQGTGA. The CDR3 sequence: CASSLNGGAGNEQFF. CDR3 nucleotides: TGTGCCAGCAGCTTAAACGGGGGGGCCGGTAATGAGCAGTTCTTC.

The J gene is TRBJ1-4, the V gene TRBV28; D ambiguous. Trimming stripped 6 bases from V and 8 bases from J, with 16 bases between. This CDR3 has 14 amino acids. From germline, CDR1 is MDHEN and CDR2 SYDVKM. In nucleotides, the CDR3 is TGTGCCAGCAGAATGGATCTTTCCAGAGAAAAACTGTTTTTT. Protein sequence: CASRMDLSREKLFF.

V is TRBV20-1 and J is TRBJ2-5, with TRBD2 matching 10 bases. CDR1 and CDR2 from the germline V gene are DFQATT and SNEGSKA (reference sequence). Unmatched junction bases numbered 1, after V lost 3 bases and J lost 0 bases. This CDR3 spans 14 amino acids. This CDR3 is CSARTSGHQETQYF. The DNA for the CDR3 is TGCAGTGCTAGGACTAGCGGGCACCAAGAGACCCAGTACTTC.